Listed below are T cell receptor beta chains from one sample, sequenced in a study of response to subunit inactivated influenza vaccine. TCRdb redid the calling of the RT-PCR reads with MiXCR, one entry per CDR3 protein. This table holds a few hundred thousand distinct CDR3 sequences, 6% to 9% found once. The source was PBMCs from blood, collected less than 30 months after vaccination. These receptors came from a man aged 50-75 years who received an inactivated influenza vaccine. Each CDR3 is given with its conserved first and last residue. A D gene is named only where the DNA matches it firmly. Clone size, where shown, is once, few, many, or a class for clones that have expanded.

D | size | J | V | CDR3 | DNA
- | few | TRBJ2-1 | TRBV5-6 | CASSSPRVGGLF | TGTGCCAGCAGCTCCCCCCGGGTAGGGGGTCTCTTC
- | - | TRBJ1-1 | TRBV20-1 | CSAPSGAAFF | TGCAGTGCCCCGAGCGGGGCGGCTTTCTTT
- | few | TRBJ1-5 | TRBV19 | CASSLGRDNSNQPQHF | TGTGCCAGTAGTCTAGGGCGTGATAATAGCAATCAGCCCCAGCATTTT
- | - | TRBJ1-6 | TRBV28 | CASSRPGPGLSLPVSPLHF | TGTGCCAGCAGCCGACCGGGCCCTGGCCTTTCACTGCCGGTTTCACCCCTCCACTTT
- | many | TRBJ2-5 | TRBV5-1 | CASSLVGAYPRETQYF | TGCGCCAGCAGCTTGGTGGGGGCCTATCCCAGGGAGACCCAGTACTTC
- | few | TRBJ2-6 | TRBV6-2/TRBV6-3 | CASFSLLSGANVLTF | TGTGCCAGCTTTTCCTTATTATCTGGGGCCAACGTCCTGACTTTC
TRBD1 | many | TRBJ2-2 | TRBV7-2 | CASSTRQGYTGELFF | TGTGCCAGCAGCACTCGACAGGGGTACACCGGGGAGCTGTTTTTT
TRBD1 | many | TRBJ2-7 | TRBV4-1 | CASSQIGQGAHEQYF | TGCGCCAGCAGCCAAATAGGACAGGGGGCTCACGAGCAGTACTTC
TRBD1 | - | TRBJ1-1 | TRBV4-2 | CASSQDAGGTEAFF | TGTGCCAGCAGCCAAGATGCAGGGGGCACTGAAGCTTTCTTT
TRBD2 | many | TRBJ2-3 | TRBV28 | CASSSGTSGRRGDTQYF | TGTGCCAGCAGTTCCGGGACTAGCGGGAGGAGAGGGGATACGCAGTATTTT
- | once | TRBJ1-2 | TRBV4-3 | CASSQDSDGGGYGYTF | TGCGCCAGCAGCCAAGATTCGGACGGCGGGGGCTATGGCTACACCTTC